The clone carrying this TCR beta chain was counted only a few times. The antigen is unknown. This sample is drawn from a study of beta chain features in type 1 diabetes. Whole-study context: In age, gender and cell yields, patients were similar to healthy donors. All samples combined gave about 100 million sorted cells for examination. Whole-study findings and limits: Moderate yet significant TCRB CDR3 shortening was seen in Type 1 diabetes patients in all four CD4+ subsets.

Germline V gene lookup returns CDR1 SGHDT and CDR2 YYEEEE. The CDR3 covers 14 residues. With 0 bases clipped from V and 8 bases from J, the junction kept 4 bases outside the gene matches. Purity exceeded 95% in all sorted populations. Expressed TCRB transcripts were sequenced because the isolated RNA had all been reverse transcribed beforehand. Average reads for naive, central memory and regulatory T cell samples were about 3.57 million. Clones were sequenced by immunoSEQ multiplex PCR, and TCRdb holds only the in-frame ones, with some missing. The sample consists of 150,000 to 170,000 clones, around a tenth of them appearing once.

The rearrangement uses TRBV5-6 and TRBJ2-1; 8 bases are a match to TRBD2. Sequenced material: central memory CD4+ T cells from blood. The receptor was derived from a man aged 25-40 years with type 1 diabetes. CDR3 sequence reads: CASSLGLANHEQFF. CDR3 DNA: TGTGCCAGCAGCTTGGGACTAGCGAATCATGAGCAGTTCTTC.